Each of the 20 T cell receptor beta chains below was sequenced from the same sample in a study of blood T cell repertoires in COVID-19. Generated by immunoSEQ multiplex PCR, the TCRdb table keeps only in-frame clones and is missing some. This table has approximately 200,000 clones, about 88% appearing once. The sequencing input was peripheral blood. All receptors come from a man aged 40-49 years with acute or convalescent COVID-19.

In its sample, this clone was seen a few times. The chain couples TRBV6-1 to TRBJ2-7, with D possibly being TRBD2 (5 bases). CDR1 and CDR2 from the germline V gene are MNHNS and SASEGT. The CDR3 covers 14 residues. Between the trimmed V and J ends, which lost 7 bases and 0 bases, there was a span of 13 bases. The CDR3 region has the DNA TGTGCCAGCATGCTGACGGGGAGCTCCTACGAGCAGTACTTC. Protein: CASMLTGSSYEQYF.

The CDR3 here is CSVSLAGGRHETQYF. The CDR3 nucleotides are TGCAGCGTCTCCCTAGCGGGGGGGCGTCATGAGACCCAGTACTTC. The chain is built from TRBV29-1 and TRBJ2-5, with 12 positions matching TRBD2. Looked up from germline, CDR1 is SQVTM and CDR2 is ANQGSEA. This CDR3 is 15 amino acids long. With 6 bases clipped from V and 5 bases from J, the junction kept 10 bases outside the gene matches.

The J gene is TRBJ2-1, the V gene TRBV7-3, with D tentatively TRBD2 (6 bases). The germline CDR1 and CDR2 sequences are SGHTA and FQGTGA. The V end was cut by 5 bases, the J end by 9 bases, with 14 bases between. The CDR3 contains 13 residues. CDR3 in amino acids: CASSPMTSSEQFF. As DNA, the CDR3 is TGTGCCAGCAGCCCTATGACTAGTTCTGAGCAGTTCTTC.

Notes on this clone: Other DNA sequences in the same sample also yield this CDR3. The chain has TRBV3-1 (or the pseudogene TRBV3-2) and TRBJ1-3; D is uncertain. Trimming pared 0 bases from V and 4 bases from J, leaving 4 bases between. CDR1 and CDR2 (germline): LGHDT, YNNKEL (reference sequence). The CDR3 has 13 residues. CDR3 region: CASSQDLGNTIYF. The CDR3 nucleotides read TGTGCCAGCAGCCAAGACCTCGGAAACACCATATATTTT.

The chain joins TRBV6-5 to TRBJ2-3; 9 bases align to TRBD2. This CDR3 has 16 amino acids. The V segment lost 0 bases and the J segment 2 bases; nucleotides outside the gene matches: 3. Per germline, CDR1 MNHEY and CDR2 SVGAGI. The CDR3 protein is CASSYSSSGVTDTQYF. Here the CDR3 DNA reads TGTGCCAGCAGTTACTCGTCTAGCGGGGTCACAGATACGCAGTATTTT.

V usage is TRBV6-1 and J usage is TRBJ1-2, with no clear D. There are 13 residues in the CDR3. Germline-derived CDR1 and CDR2 are MNHNS and SASEGT. V was pared by 3 bases and J by 3 bases, with 8 bases between. This chain's CDR3 is CASSENSYYGYTF. CDR3 sequence (DNA): TGTGCCAGCAGTGAGAACAGCTACTATGGCTACACCTTC.

The chain combines TRBV10-3 with TRBJ2-2; 9 bases are shared with TRBD2. V lost 10 bases and J lost 6; bases outside the gene matches: 12. Per germline, CDR1 ENHRY and CDR2 SYGVKD. The CDR3 totals 15 residues. The CDR3 is CATHYSGGVPGELFF. The CDR3 DNA follows: TGTGCCACCCATTATAGCGGGGGCGTTCCCGGGGAGCTGTTTTTT.

This clone was detected only once. The chain has TRBV5-1 and TRBJ2-3; 7 nucleotides line up with TRBD1. V dropped 1 base and J dropped 0; count of bases not matched to a gene: 5. This CDR3 spans 16 amino acids. CDR1 SGHRS and CDR2 YFSETQ come from the germline V gene. This CDR3 reads CASSLPGTASTDTQYF. The CDR3, as DNA: TGCGCCAGCAGCTTGCCTGGGACAGCTAGCACAGATACGCAGTATTTT. The variable domain in full, completed from reference TRBV5-1 and TRBJ2-3, reads KAGVTQTPRYLIKTRGQQVTLSCSPISGHRSVSWYQQTPGQGLQFLFEYFSETQRNKGNFPGRFSGRQFSNSRSEMNVSTLELGDSALYLCASSLPGTASTDTQYFGPGTRLTVL.

This chain joins TRBV9 and TRBJ1-2; D possibly corresponds to TRBD1 (5 bases). CDR1 is SGDLS and CDR2 is YYNGEE in the germline V gene. The CDR3 runs to 13 residues. V was pared by 5 bases and J by 7 bases, with 15 bases between. The CDR3 region is CASSLQGSGGYTF. The CDR3 bases are TGTGCCAGCAGTCTCCAGGGTTCGGGTGGCTACACCTTC.

J is TRBJ2-1 and V is TRBV9; 8 bases fit TRBD1. J lost 3 bases, V lost 4 bases, and 6 bases had no gene match. Germline assignment: CDR1 SGDLS and CDR2 YYNGEE. CDR3 length equals 15 residues. CDR3 sequence (DNA): TGTGCCAGCAGCAAAGGGGACAGGATCTACAATGAGCAGTTCTTC. Its translation: CASSKGDRIYNEQFF.

The chain couples TRBV5-4 to TRBJ2-1, with a possible D match to TRBD1 (6 bases). Looked up from germline, CDR1 is SGHNT and CDR2 is YYREEE (reference sequence). Trimming left V 0 bases short and J 9 bases short, with 16 bases between. CDR3 length: 15 residues. CDR3 in amino acids: CASSLAWAGAGEQFF. DNA of the CDR3: TGTGCCAGCAGCTTGGCCTGGGCAGGGGCGGGTGAGCAGTTCTTC.

V gene TRBV5-1 combines with J gene TRBJ1-5; D perhaps matches TRBD1 (6 bases). V was shortened by 3 bases and J by 7 bases, with 11 bases between the two germline ends. In germline, CDR1 is SGHRS, CDR2 YFSETQ. CDR3 size: 13 residues. The CDR3 DNA follows: TGCGCCAGCAGCTGGGGGCTAGGGCAGCCCCAGCATTTT. Its translation is CASSWGLGQPQHF.

This chain uses TRBV3-1 (or the pseudogene TRBV3-2) with TRBJ2-2; no firm D call. This CDR3 comprises 12 residues. V lost 4 bases to trimming and J lost 8 bases, with 8 bases between them. The V gene's germline CDR1 is LGHDT and CDR2 YNNKEL (reference sequence). The CDR3 region is CASSLVWGELFF. The CDR3 DNA sequence: TGTGCCAGCAGCCTAGTCTGGGGGGAGCTGTTTTTT.

This chain links TRBV6-2 or TRBV6-3 with TRBJ1-2, with unresolved D. CDR1 is MNHEY, CDR2 SVGEGT, per germline. This CDR3 is built from 16 residues. V was trimmed by 5 bases and J by 2 bases, leaving 18 bases between them. The CDR3 DNA sequence: TGTGCCAGCAGTCAGAGGTGGGTGGTGACGAACTATGGCTACACCTTC. This gives the protein CASSQRWVVTNYGYTF.

The chain couples TRBV10-3 to TRBJ1-5; TRBD1 matches 8 bases. The CDR3 has 16 residues. Trimming removed 0 bases from V and 3 bases from J; junction bases left unmatched: 4. Looked up from germline, CDR1 is ENHRY and CDR2 is SYGVKD. Here the CDR3 reads CAISESGQESNQPQHF. DNA of the CDR3: TGTGCCATCAGTGAGTCGGGACAGGAATCCAATCAGCCCCAGCATTTT.

The chain employs TRBV6-5 and TRBJ1-2; 10 bases are shared with TRBD1. Germline trimming cut 3 bases from V and 6 bases from J; bases unmatched to any gene: 7. There are 15 residues in the CDR3. Germline V CDR1 and CDR2: MNHEY, SVGAGI. The CDR3 region is CASSYGQGVSDGYTF. CDR3 nucleotide sequence: TGTGCCAGCAGTTATGGACAGGGGGTTAGCGATGGCTACACCTTC.

The V call is TRBV5-8, the J call TRBJ2-1; a weak D match, TRBD2 (5 bases). The CDR3 contains 13 residues. V dropped 1 base and J dropped 9 bases, with 11 bases sitting between them. Germline V lookup: CDR1 SGHTS, CDR2 YDEGEE. The CDR3 sequence is CASSLRLAGEQFF. The CDR3 region has the DNA TGTGCCAGCAGCTTGAGGCTAGCCGGTGAGCAGTTCTTC.

The rearrangement joins TRBV7-3 to TRBJ2-3; 13 bases line up with TRBD2. This CDR3 is 16 amino acids long. Per germline, CDR1 SGHTA and CDR2 FQGTGA. The trim removed 5 bases at V and 2 bases at J, leaving 4 bases unmatched. The chain's CDR3 is CASSLGLAGATDTQYF. CDR3 bases: TGTGCCAGCAGCCTAGGACTAGCGGGGGCCACAGATACGCAGTATTTT.

The chain uses TRBV6-2 or TRBV6-3 and TRBJ2-3; TRBD2 matches at 11 bases. Germline V CDR1 and CDR2: MNHEY, SVGEGT. The CDR3 covers 16 residues. V shed 0 bases, J shed 2 bases, and the junction held 1 base outside the gene matches. The CDR3 is CASSYSLAGVTDTQYF. For the CDR3, the DNA is TGTGCCAGCAGTTACTCACTAGCGGGAGTCACAGATACGCAGTATTTT.

V usage is TRBV28 and J usage is TRBJ1-2; 7 bases map to TRBD1. Losses at the gene ends were 5 bases for V and 4 bases for J; bases not matched to a gene: 4. The CDR3 consists of 13 residues. The germline V gene encodes CDR1 MDHEN and CDR2 SYDVKM. The CDR3 protein is CASSAGTAYGYTF. Here the CDR3 DNA reads TGTGCCAGCAGTGCCGGGACAGCCTATGGCTACACCTTC.